This TCR beta chain was obtained from a study of blood T cell repertoires in COVID-19. Study as a whole: The study drew acute and convalescent COVID-19 samples from the United States, Italy and Spain. T cells, B-cell-depleted T cells, or PBMCs supplied cDNA or gDNA.

Authors' data handling: Reference gene primer amplification gave estimated nucleated cell counts. TCRdb keeps only in-frame clones here, not all; method: immunoSEQ multiplex PCR. Clonal size and the V and J genes are those of that table, whereas D and trimming came from the DNA. The sample shows 150,000 to 200,000 clones, roughly 76% of them seen only once. Seattle's cohort entered during active infection and was followed longitudinally. V lost 6 bases to trimming and J lost 2 bases, with 13 bases between them. The V gene's germline CDR1 is SQVTM and CDR2 ANQGSEA. The CDR3 covers 13 residues. The gene calls are TRBV29-1 and TRBJ1-2; TRBD1 is a possible D gene (5 bases). Sequencing was done on a sample of peripheral blood. The clonotype originates from a woman in her forties with COVID-19, enrolled during active disease. CDR3 protein: CSVHKGPNYGYTF. CDR3 coding DNA: TGCAGCGTCCACAAGGGGCCCAACTATGGCTACACCTTC.